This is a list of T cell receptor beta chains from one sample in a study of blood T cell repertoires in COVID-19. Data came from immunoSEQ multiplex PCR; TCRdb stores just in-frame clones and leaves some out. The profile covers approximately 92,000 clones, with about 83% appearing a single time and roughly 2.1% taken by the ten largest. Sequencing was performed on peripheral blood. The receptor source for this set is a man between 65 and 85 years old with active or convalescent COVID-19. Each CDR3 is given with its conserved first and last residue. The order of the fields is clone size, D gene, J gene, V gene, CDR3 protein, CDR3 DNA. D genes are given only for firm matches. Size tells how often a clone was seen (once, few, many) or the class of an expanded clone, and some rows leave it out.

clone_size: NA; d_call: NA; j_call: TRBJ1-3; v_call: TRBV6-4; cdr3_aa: CASSDRGGNTIYF; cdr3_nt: TGTGCCAGCAGTGACAGGGGAGGAAACACCATATATTTT
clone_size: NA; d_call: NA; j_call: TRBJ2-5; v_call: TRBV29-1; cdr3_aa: CSVVRPTGTRETQYF; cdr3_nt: TGCAGCGTTGTCCGACCAACAGGGACGAGGGAGACCCAGTACTTC
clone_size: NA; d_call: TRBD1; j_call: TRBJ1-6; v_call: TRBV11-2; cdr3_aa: CASSPWTGMGSPLHF; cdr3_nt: TGTGCCAGCAGCCCGTGGACAGGGATGGGTTCACCCCTCCACTTT
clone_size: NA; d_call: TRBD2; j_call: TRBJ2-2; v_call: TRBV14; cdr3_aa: CASSQRLAGGPWELFF; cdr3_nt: TGTGCCAGCAGCCAACGACTAGCGGGGGGGCCCTGGGAGCTGTTTTTT
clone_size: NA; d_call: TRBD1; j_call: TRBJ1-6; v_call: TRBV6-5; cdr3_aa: CASSYGPGGSPLHF; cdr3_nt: TGTGCCAGCAGTTACGGGCCAGGGGGATCACCCCTCCACTTT
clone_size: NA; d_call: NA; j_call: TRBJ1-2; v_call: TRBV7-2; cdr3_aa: CASSQGGGNYGYTF; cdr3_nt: TGTGCCAGCAGCCAAGGGGGGGGTAACTATGGCTACACCTTC
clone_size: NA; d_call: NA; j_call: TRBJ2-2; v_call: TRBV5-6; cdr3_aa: CASSARQAGGPGELFF; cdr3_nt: TGTGCCAGCAGCGCCAGGCAGGCAGGGGGGCCCGGGGAGCTGTTTTTT
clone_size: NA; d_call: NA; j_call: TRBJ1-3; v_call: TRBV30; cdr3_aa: CAWSVSSGNTIYF; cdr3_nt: TGTGCCTGGAGTGTCAGTTCTGGAAACACCATATATTTT
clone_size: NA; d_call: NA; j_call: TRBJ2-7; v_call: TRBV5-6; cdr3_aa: CASSLGAGGHHEQYF; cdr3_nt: TGTGCCAGCAGCTTGGGGGCCGGGGGGCACCACGAGCAGTACTTC
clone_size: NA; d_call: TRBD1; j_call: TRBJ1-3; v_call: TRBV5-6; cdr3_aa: CASSVTWDREGNTIYF; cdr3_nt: TGTGCCAGCAGCGTAACCTGGGACAGGGAGGGAAACACCATATATTTT
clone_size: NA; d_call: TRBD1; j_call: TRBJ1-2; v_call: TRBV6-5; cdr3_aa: CASSPPGQNYGYTF; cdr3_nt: TGTGCCAGCAGCCCCCCGGGACAGAACTATGGCTACACCTTC
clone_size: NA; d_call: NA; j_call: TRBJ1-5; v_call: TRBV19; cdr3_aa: CASSTLGPNQPQHF; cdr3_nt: TGTGCCAGTAGTACCTTGGGCCCAAATCAGCCCCAGCATTTT
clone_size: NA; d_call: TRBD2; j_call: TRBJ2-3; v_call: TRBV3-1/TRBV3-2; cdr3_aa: CASSQDGRLAGGSKPDTQYF; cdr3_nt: TGTGCCAGCAGCCAAGACGGGCGTCTAGCGGGGGGGAGCAAGCCAGATACGCAGTATTTT
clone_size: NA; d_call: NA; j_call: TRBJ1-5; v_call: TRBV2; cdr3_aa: CASSELDSINQPQHF; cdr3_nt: TGTGCCAGCAGTGAACTAGACAGCATTAATCAGCCCCAGCATTTT
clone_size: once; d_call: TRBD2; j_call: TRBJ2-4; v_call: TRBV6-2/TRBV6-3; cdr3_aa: CASSPPWRGDVAKNIQYF; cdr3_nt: TGTGCCAGCAGTCCCCCCTGGCGGGGGGACGTAGCCAAAAACATTCAGTACTTC
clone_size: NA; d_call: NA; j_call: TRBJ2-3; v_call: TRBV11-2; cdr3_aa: CASSLELNTQYF; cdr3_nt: TGTGCCAGCAGCTTAGAACTAAATACGCAGTATTTT